This T cell receptor beta chain was identified during a study of a mutant IDH1 vaccine in newly diagnosed glioma. About the research overall: In some groups vaccination began 4-6 weeks post-radiotherapy; others received it with temozolomide. Study-level results: Vaccination elicited immune responses in approximately 93% of patients. Pseudoprogression looked unconnected to shifts in top peripheral T cell clonotypes.

Measured with immunoSEQ multiplex PCR; TCRdb has only the in-frame clones, and not every one. The sample includes about 40,000 clones, 80% to 95% seen only once; the top ten take 2.6%. Sample time point: week 5, during vaccination. All doses held 300 ug of mutant IDH1 20-mer peptide, with topical imiquimod. In every donor, the tumor was a new WHO grade 3 or 4 IDH1-mutant, ATRX-lost astrocytoma. V gave up 2 bases and J gave up 0 bases; unmatched junction bases: 3. Germline V gene lookup returns CDR1 WNHNN and CDR2 SYGVQD (reference sequence). The CDR3 loop spans 15 amino acids. Comments on this clone: Its antigen is currently unknown.

The sample consisted of PBMCs, taken from a glioma patient whose treatment included an IDH1 peptide vaccine. This receptor was taken from a man aged 50-60 years with glioma. The chain couples TRBV10-1 to TRBJ1-1, with 7 bases fitting TRBD1. The CDR3 loop is CASSEQGGMNTEAFF. Written as DNA, the CDR3 is TGCGCCAGCAGTGAGCAGGGGGGCATGAACACTGAAGCTTTCTTT.